The 25 T cell receptor beta chains listed next were all sequenced from one sample in a study of T-cell memory formation after mild COVID-19. TCRdb used MiXCR to reprocess the 5' RACE reads, holding one entry per CDR3 protein. The repertoire consists of 25,000 to 35,000 distinct CDR3 sequences, with roughly an eighth occurring once and the leading ten covering about 15%. The specimen sequenced was PBMCs or a T cell subset sorted from them (not recorded which). The source is an adult woman who had mild COVID-19 (a few samples of this study predate the infection). Cell type and time point are not known.

This clonotype was seen ten or more times. The chain recombines TRBV20-1 with TRBJ2-7, with a tentative D call TRBD1 (5 bases). In germline, CDR1 is DFQATT, CDR2 SNEGSKA (reference sequence). The CDR3 length is 12 residues. V was pared by 5 bases and J by 3 bases, with 11 bases between. This CDR3 is CSAGQDSYEQYF. CDR3 nucleotides: TGCAGTGCTGGACAAGACAGCTACGAGCAGTACTTC.

J is TRBJ2-1 and V is TRBV12-3 or TRBV12-4, with TRBD1 matching 8 bases. This CDR3 spans 17 amino acids. Unmatched junction bases numbered 12, after V lost 6 bases and J lost 2 bases. CDR3 region: CASRRGGTGDTYNEQFF. The CDR3, as DNA: TGTGCCAGCAGGCGCGGCGGGACAGGTGATACCTACAATGAGCAGTTCTTC.

At least ten counts were recorded for this clonotype. V usage is TRBV12-3 or TRBV12-4 and J usage is TRBJ1-1, with no clear D. Trimming stripped 4 bases from V and 5 bases from J, with 17 bases between. The CDR3 length is 15 residues. The CDR3 spells CASSSDGWTETEAFF. Here the CDR3 DNA reads TGTGCCAGCAGTTCAGATGGGTGGACCGAGACTGAAGCTTTCTTT.

The gene calls are TRBV7-6 and TRBJ2-5, with D hard to call. The V and J ends lost 4 bases and 5 bases respectively, with 8 bases between them. Germline lookup yields CDR1 SGHVS and CDR2 FNYEAQ. The CDR3 is 12 amino acids. Here the CDR3 DNA reads TGTGCCAGCAGCTCTCTCTCGGAGACCCAGTACTTC. Translating it yields CASSSLSETQYF.

This clonotype was counted at least ten times. V gene TRBV3-1 combines with J gene TRBJ2-5; 9 nucleotides line up with TRBD2. Germline assignment: CDR1 LGHDT and CDR2 YNNKEL (reference sequence). The junction had 5 bases not matched to a gene; V was cut back by 1 base and J by 5 bases. This CDR3 has 15 amino acids. The CDR3, as DNA: TGTGCCAGCAGCCAAGTCCGGACTAGCGTCGAGACCCAGTACTTC. Amino acids: CASSQVRTSVETQYF.

This clonotype showed up many times. The V gene is TRBV7-9, the J gene TRBJ2-1, with D uncertain. The CDR3 sequence is 11 residues long. Deletions cut 5 bases from V and 6 bases from J, with 5 bases between. The germline CDR1 and CDR2 sequences are SEHNR and FQNEAQ (reference sequence). CDR3 sequence reads: CASSPANEQFF. As DNA, the CDR3 is TGTGCCAGCAGCCCCGCCAATGAGCAGTTCTTC.

This clonotype is categorized as medium-sized. The J gene is TRBJ2-7, the V gene TRBV18; D not resolved. CDR1 and CDR2 (germline): KGHSH, LQKENI. This CDR3 is 12 amino acids long. Trimming pared 1 base from V and 6 bases from J, leaving 7 bases between. The CDR3 DNA is TGTGCCAGCTCACCACAGGGTACCGAGCAGTACTTC. As protein: CASSPQGTEQYF. The full variable domain, completed using reference TRBV18 and TRBJ2-7, is NAGVMQNPRHLVRRRGQEARLRCSPMKGHSHVYWYRQLPEEGLKFMVYLQKENIIDESGMPKERFSAEFPKEGPSILRIQQVVRGDSAAYFCASSPQGTEQYFGPGTRLTVT.

The sample holds many counts of this clonotype. This chain connects TRBV7-9 to TRBJ2-2; 9 nucleotides match TRBD2. The germline V gene encodes CDR1 SEHNR and CDR2 FQNEAQ (reference sequence). The CDR3 runs 14 residues. V lost 2 bases to trimming and J lost 7 bases; unmatched junction nucleotides: 2. The CDR3 region is CASSLPAGGGELFF. The CDR3 DNA is TGTGCCAGCAGCTTACCAGCGGGGGGCGGGGAGCTGTTTTTT.

This clonotype was found many times. The CDR3 DNA sequence: TGTGCCAGCAGTGGGCCCGGGACAGGTATTTCCTCCTACAATGAGCAGTTCTTC. It is translated as CASSGPGTGISSYNEQFF. The chain uses TRBV25-1 and TRBJ2-1; 8 bases agree with TRBD1. V was clipped by 4 bases and J by 0 bases; unmatched bases: 11. This CDR3 has 18 residues. Germline V gene lookup returns CDR1 MGHDK and CDR2 SYGVNS. The entire variable domain, with the rest obtained from reference TRBV25-1 and TRBJ2-1, is as follows: EADIYQTPRYLVIGTGKKITLECSQTMGHDKMYWYQQDPGMELHLIHYSYGVNSTEKGDLSSESTVSRIRTEHFPLTLESARPSHTSQYLCASSGPGTGISSYNEQFFGPGTRLTVL.

This clonotype is classed as medium-sized (0.01 to 0.1%). This chain joins TRBV29-1 and TRBJ1-2; D unresolved. This CDR3 has 11 residues. V dropped 0 bases and J dropped 7 bases, with 6 bases sitting between them. Germline-derived CDR1 and CDR2 are SQVTM and ANQGSEA. The CDR3 loop reads CSVEDLGGYTF. The CDR3 nucleotides read TGCAGCGTTGAAGATTTGGGTGGCTACACCTTC.

Ten or more counts support this clonotype. The chain carries TRBV2 and TRBJ2-1, with D tentatively TRBD2 (5 bases). Trimming took off 4 bases at V and 7 bases at J, with 5 bases between the two ends. This CDR3 is built from 11 residues. Germline CDR1 reads SNHLY; CDR2 reads FYNNEI. CDR3 bases: TGTGCCAGCAGTGGACTAAATGAGCAGTTCTTC. Translated, it gives CASSGLNEQFF. The entire variable domain, with the rest obtained from reference TRBV2 and TRBJ2-1, is as follows: EPEVTQTPSHQVTQMGQEVILRCVPISNHLYFYWYRQILGQKVEFLVSFYNNEISEKSEIFDDQFSVERPDGSNFTLKIRSTKLEDSAMYFCASSGLNEQFFGPGTRLTVL.

V and J are TRBV7-7 and TRBJ2-3; D ambiguous. Germline V lookup: CDR1 SSHAT, CDR2 FNYEAQ (reference sequence). This CDR3 region has 13 residues. Trimming took 2 bases from V and 6 from J, leaving 9 bases between them. The DNA of the CDR3 is TGTGCCAGCAGCTTAACCCCGTGGGATACGCAGTATTTT. It encodes CASSLTPWDTQYF. The full variable domain, rest sourced from reference TRBV7-7 and TRBJ2-3, is GAGVSQSPRYKVTKRGQDVTLRCDPISSHATLYWYQQALGQGPEFLTYFNYEAQPDKSGLPSDRFSAERPEGSISTLTIQRTEQRDSAMYRCASSLTPWDTQYFGPGTRLTVL.

This clonotype was counted many times. The gene calls are TRBV20-1 and TRBJ2-1; no clear D. CDR1 DFQATT and CDR2 SNEGSKA come from the germline V gene (reference sequence). V was trimmed by 6 bases and J by 0 bases, leaving 6 bases between them. CDR3 length: 12 amino acids. CDR3 loop: CSAYSSYNEQFF. The CDR3 DNA follows: TGCAGTGCGTACAGCTCCTACAATGAGCAGTTCTTC.

This clonotype was detected a few times. Here the CDR3 DNA reads TGTGCCAGCAGTAAAGCGGGAGTGAATACCCAGTACTTC. This encodes CASSKAGVNTQYF. The rearrangement joins TRBV5-4 to TRBJ2-5; TRBD2 aligns across 8 bases. Germline V gene data show CDR1 as SGHNT and CDR2 as YYREEE (reference sequence). The CDR3 is 13 residues long. The V and J ends lost 5 bases and 8 bases, in that order; junction bases with no gene match: 8. Full variable domain (outside the CDR3, taken from reference TRBV5-4 and TRBJ2-5): ETGVTQSPTHLIKTRGQQVTLRCSSQSGHNTVSWYQQALGQGPQFIFQYYREEENGRGNFPPRFSGLQFPNYSSELNVNALELDDSALYLCASSKAGVNTQYFGPGTRLLVL.

This clonotype was recorded many times. This chain connects TRBV29-1 to TRBJ1-5; D ambiguous. The V end was cut by 6 bases, the J end by 6 bases, with 12 bases between. The CDR3 has 12 amino acids. Germline lookup yields CDR1 SQVTM and CDR2 ANQGSEA. In nucleotides, the CDR3 is TGCAGCGTGAGGACGGGTGGTCAGCCCCAGCATTTT. This codes for CSVRTGGQPQHF.

This clonotype occurred many times. The rearrangement joins TRBV5-1 to TRBJ1-1; D uncertain. V shed 4 bases and J shed 0 bases, with 10 bases lying between them. CDR1 is SGHRS and CDR2 is YFSETQ in the germline V gene. The CDR3 is 14 residues long. The CDR3 spells CASSPQTMNTEAFF. Here the CDR3 DNA reads TGCGCCAGCAGCCCACAAACTATGAACACTGAAGCTTTCTTT.

This clonotype was counted many times. The V and J genes are TRBV19 and TRBJ1-6, with D unclear. This CDR3 has 16 residues. Per the germline V gene, CDR1 is LNHDA and CDR2 is SQIVND (reference sequence). V lost 3 bases and J 0 bases, leaving 9 bases between the germline ends. The CDR3 DNA reads as TGTGCCAGTAGTATGGCCAGCCGCTCCTATAATTCACCCCTCCACTTT. Translating it yields CASSMASRSYNSPLHF.

With respect to this clonotype: The junction departs from the called germline gene at one end, perhaps through a read error. The chain employs TRBV30 and TRBJ2-2; tentatively, D is TRBD2 (6 bases). The CDR3 loop spans 15 amino acids. Germline-derived CDR1 and CDR2 are GTSNPN and SVGIG (reference sequence). The CDR3 is CAWGYGGMRTGELIF. CDR3 DNA sequence: TGTGCCTGGGGCTATGGGGGGATGAGAACCGGGGAGCTGATTTTT.

This clonotype was seen ten or more times. The rearrangement uses TRBV10-3 and TRBJ1-5, with 7 bases fitting TRBD1. Germline V gene sequence: CDR1 ENHRY, CDR2 SYGVKD. Trimming took 2 bases from V and 6 from J; bases not matched to a gene: 7. The CDR3 is 15 amino acids. This CDR3 is CAISEGGGLGQPQHF. CDR3 nucleotide sequence: TGTGCCATCAGTGAGGGAGGGGGCCTAGGTCAGCCCCAGCATTTT.

At least ten counts were recorded for this clonotype. The genes are TRBV6-5 and TRBJ2-1; D is uncertain. Germline CDR1 reads MNHEY; CDR2 reads SVGAGI. CDR3 length: 14 residues. Trimming pared 6 bases from V and 0 bases from J, leaving 9 bases between. The CDR3 reads CASSVDSSYNEQFF. The DNA for the CDR3 is TGTGCCAGCAGCGTAGATAGCTCCTACAATGAGCAGTTCTTC.

Ten or more counts support this clonotype. The chain recombines TRBV4-1 with TRBJ1-2; D unclear. The CDR3 has 15 residues. Trimming left V 0 bases short and J 0 bases short, with 8 bases between. Germline CDR1 reads MGHRA; CDR2 reads YSYEKL. Written as DNA, the CDR3 is TGCGCCAGCAGCCAAGATAACGGAGCTAACTATGGCTACACCTTC. Encoded protein: CASSQDNGANYGYTF.

The table lists this clonotype with many counts. The V gene is TRBV19, the J gene TRBJ1-2; D call uncertain. The CDR3 is made up of 11 amino acids. V shed 3 bases and J shed 7 bases, with 6 bases lying between them. Germline CDR1 is LNHDA and CDR2 is SQIVND (reference sequence). CDR3 DNA: TGTGCCAGTAGTATTGGAGCTGGCTACACCTTC. Amino acid sequence: CASSIGAGYTF.

This clonotype was detected many times. V is TRBV5-1 and J is TRBJ1-2; D is unclear. CDR3 length: 14 residues. Trimming removed 4 bases from V and 3 bases from J, with 13 bases in between. Germline loops: CDR1 SGHRS, CDR2 YFSETQ. CDR3 region: CASSLFTVDYGYTF. CDR3 nucleotide sequence: TGCGCCAGCAGCCTTTTCACAGTGGACTATGGCTACACCTTC.

DNA of the CDR3: TGCAGTGCTAGATCTATAAGCCGGGGCACTGAAGCTTTCTTT. Translated, it gives CSARSISRGTEAFF. The chain joins TRBV20-1 to TRBJ1-1; no reliable D call. The CDR3 is made up of 14 amino acids. V was shortened by 2 bases and J by 4 bases, with 14 bases between the two germline ends. Per germline, CDR1 DFQATT and CDR2 SNEGSKA (reference sequence).

The gene calls are TRBV5-1 and TRBJ1-2; a possible D gene is TRBD1 (5 bases). The germline V and J ends were trimmed by 4 bases and 8 bases, with 15 bases remaining between them. CDR3 length: 13 residues. Germline CDR1 SGHRS, CDR2 YFSETQ. The CDR3 DNA is TGCGCCAGCAGCCAGGGCGCATCGGGGGGCTACACCTTC. Its protein product is CASSQGASGGYTF.